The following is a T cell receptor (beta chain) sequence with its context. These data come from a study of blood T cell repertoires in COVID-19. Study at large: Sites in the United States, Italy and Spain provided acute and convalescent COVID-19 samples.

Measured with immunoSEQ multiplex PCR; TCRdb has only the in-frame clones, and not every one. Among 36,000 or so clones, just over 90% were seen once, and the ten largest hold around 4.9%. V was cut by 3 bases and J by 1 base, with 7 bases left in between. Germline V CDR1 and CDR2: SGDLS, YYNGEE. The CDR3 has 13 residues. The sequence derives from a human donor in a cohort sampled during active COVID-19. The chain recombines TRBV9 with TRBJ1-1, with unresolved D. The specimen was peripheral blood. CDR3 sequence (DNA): TGTGCCAGCAGCGCACCGGGGAACACTGAAGCTTTCTTT. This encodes CASSAPGNTEAFF.